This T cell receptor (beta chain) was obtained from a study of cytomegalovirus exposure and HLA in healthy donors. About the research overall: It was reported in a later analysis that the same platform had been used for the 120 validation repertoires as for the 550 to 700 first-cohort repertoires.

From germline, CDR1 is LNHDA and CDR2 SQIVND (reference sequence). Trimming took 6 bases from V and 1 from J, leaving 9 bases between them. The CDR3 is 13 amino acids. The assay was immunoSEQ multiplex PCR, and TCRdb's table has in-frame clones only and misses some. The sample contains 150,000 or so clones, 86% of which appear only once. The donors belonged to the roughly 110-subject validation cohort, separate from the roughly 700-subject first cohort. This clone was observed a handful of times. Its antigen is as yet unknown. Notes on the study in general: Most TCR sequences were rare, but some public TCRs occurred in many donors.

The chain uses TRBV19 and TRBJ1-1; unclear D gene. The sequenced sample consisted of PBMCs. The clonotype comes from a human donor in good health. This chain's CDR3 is CASRGRENTEAFF. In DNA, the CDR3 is TGTGCCAGTAGAGGACGGGAGAACACTGAAGCTTTCTTT.